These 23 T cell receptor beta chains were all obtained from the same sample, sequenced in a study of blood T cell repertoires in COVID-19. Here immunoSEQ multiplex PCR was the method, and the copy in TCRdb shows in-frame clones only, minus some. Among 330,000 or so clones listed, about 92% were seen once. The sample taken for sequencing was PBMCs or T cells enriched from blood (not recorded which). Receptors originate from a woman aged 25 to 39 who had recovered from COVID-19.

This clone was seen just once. CDR3 in amino acids: CAISARTGISGANVLTF. The CDR3 DNA is TGTGCCATCAGTGCGCGGACAGGCATCTCTGGGGCCAACGTCCTGACTTTC. V usage is TRBV10-3 and J usage is TRBJ2-6; TRBD1 matches 7 bases. With V trimmed by 4 bases and J by 0 bases, 6 bases remained unmatched. Germline CDR1 reads ENHRY; CDR2 reads SYGVKD. The CDR3 runs to 17 residues.

The CDR3 DNA reads TGTGCCAGCAGCTCGGGACAGTCCTCTGGAAACACCATATATTTT. Amino acid sequence: CASSSGQSSGNTIYF. The rearrangement uses TRBV7-3 and TRBJ1-3; 7 positions match TRBD1. The V and J ends lost 4 bases and 0 bases, in that order; junction bases with no gene match: 3. This CDR3 contains 15 residues. Germline CDR1 SGHTA, CDR2 FQGTGA.

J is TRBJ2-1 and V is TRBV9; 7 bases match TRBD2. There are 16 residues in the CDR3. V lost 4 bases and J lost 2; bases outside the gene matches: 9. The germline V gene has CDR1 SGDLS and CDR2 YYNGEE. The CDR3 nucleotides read TGTGCCAGCAGCCAACCCGGGGGGAACCCCTACAATGAGCAGTTCTTC. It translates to CASSQPGGNPYNEQFF.

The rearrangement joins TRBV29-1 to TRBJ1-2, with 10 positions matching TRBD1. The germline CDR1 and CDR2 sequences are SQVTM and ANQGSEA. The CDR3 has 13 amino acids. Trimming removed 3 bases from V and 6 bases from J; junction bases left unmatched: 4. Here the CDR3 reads CSVERDRGHGYTF. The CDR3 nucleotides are TGCAGCGTTGAGAGGGACAGGGGTCATGGCTACACCTTC.

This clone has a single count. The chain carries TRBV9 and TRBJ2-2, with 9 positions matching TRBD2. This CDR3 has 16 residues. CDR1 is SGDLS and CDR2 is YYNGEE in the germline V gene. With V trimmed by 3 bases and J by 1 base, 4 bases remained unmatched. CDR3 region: CASSALSGGNTGELFF. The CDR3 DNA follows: TGTGCCAGCAGCGCCCTTAGCGGGGGGAACACCGGGGAGCTGTTTTTT.

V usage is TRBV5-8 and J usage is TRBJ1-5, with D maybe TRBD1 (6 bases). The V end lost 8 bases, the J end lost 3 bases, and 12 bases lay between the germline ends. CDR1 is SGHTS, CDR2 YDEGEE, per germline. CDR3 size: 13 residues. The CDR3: CASSRQVNQPQHF. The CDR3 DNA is TGTGCCAGTTCCCGACAGGTCAATCAGCCCCAGCATTTT. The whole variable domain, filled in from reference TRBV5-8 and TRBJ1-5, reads EAGVTQSPTHLIKTRGQQATLRCSPISGHTSVYWYQQALGLGLQFLLWYDEGEERNRGNFPPRFSGRQFPNYSSELNVNALELEDSALYLCASSRQVNQPQHFGDGTRLSIL.

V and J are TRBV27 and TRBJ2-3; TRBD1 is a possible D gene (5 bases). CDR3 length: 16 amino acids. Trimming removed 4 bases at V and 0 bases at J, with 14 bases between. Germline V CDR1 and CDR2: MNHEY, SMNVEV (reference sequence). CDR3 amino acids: CASSSIQGKSTDTQYF. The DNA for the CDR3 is TGTGCCAGCAGTTCTATCCAGGGAAAAAGCACAGATACGCAGTATTTT.

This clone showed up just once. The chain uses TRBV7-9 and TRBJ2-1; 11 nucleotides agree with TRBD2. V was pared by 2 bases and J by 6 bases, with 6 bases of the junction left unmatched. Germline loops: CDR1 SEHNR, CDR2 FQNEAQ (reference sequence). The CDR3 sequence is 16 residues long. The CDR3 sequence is CASSLSVGTSGNEQFF. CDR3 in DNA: TGTGCCAGCAGCTTATCTGTGGGGACTAGCGGCAATGAGCAGTTCTTC.

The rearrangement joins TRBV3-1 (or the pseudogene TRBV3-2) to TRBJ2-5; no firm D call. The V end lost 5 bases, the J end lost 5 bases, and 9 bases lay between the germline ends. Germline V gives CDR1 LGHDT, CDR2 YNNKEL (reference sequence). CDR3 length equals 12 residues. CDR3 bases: TGTGCCAGCAGCTTTCAGGTCGAGACCCAGTACTTC. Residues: CASSFQVETQYF.

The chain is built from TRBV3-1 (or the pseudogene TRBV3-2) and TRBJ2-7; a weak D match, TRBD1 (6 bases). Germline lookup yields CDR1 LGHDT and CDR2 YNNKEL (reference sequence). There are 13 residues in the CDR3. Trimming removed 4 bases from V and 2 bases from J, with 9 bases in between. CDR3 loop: CASSPAGAYEQYF. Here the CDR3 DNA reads TGTGCCAGCAGCCCCGCAGGGGCCTACGAGCAGTACTTC.

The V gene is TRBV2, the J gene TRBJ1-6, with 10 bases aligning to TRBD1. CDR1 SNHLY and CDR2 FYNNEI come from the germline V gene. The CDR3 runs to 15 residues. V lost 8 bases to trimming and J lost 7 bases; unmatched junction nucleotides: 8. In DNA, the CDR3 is TGTGCCAGCCGTCCTATGGGACAGGGGAATTCACCCCTCCACTTT. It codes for CASRPMGQGNSPLHF.

The CDR3 here is CASNGRGLSVPNTEAFF. The CDR3 DNA follows: TGTGCCAGCAACGGTCGAGGGCTTAGCGTCCCAAACACTGAAGCTTTCTTT. The V call is TRBV25-1, the J call TRBJ1-1; no firm D call. Germline assignment: CDR1 MGHDK and CDR2 SYGVNS. CDR3 length: 17 residues. V lost 7 bases to trimming and J lost 2 bases, with 23 bases between them.

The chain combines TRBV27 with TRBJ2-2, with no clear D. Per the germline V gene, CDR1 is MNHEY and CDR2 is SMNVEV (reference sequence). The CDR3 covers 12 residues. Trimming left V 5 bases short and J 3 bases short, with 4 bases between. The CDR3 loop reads CASSPDTGELFF. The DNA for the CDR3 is TGTGCCAGCAGTCCGGACACCGGGGAGCTGTTTTTT.

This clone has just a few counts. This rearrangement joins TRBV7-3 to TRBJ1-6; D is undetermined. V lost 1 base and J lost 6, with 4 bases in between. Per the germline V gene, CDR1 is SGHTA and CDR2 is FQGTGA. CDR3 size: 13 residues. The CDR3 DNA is TGTGCCAGCAGCTTAAACAGTAATTCACCCCTCCACTTT. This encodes CASSLNSNSPLHF. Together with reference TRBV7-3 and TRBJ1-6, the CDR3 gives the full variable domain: GAGVSQTPSNKVTEKGKYVELRCDPISGHTALYWYRQSLGQGPEFLIYFQGTGAADDSGLPNDRFFAVRPEGSVSTLKIQRTERGDSAVYLCASSLNSNSPLHFGNGTRLTVT.

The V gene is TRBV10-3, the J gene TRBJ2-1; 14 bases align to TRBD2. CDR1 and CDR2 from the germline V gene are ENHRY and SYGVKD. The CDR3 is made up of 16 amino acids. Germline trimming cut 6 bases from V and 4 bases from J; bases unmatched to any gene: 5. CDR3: CAIRPGTSGGYNEQFF. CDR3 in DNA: TGTGCCATCAGACCCGGGACTAGCGGGGGTTACAATGAGCAGTTCTTC.

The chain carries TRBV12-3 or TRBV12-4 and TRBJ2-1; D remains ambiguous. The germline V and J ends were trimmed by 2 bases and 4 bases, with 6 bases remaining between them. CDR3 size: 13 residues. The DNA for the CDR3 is TGTGCCAGCAGTTTAAATCAGTACAATGAGCAGTTCTTC. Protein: CASSLNQYNEQFF.

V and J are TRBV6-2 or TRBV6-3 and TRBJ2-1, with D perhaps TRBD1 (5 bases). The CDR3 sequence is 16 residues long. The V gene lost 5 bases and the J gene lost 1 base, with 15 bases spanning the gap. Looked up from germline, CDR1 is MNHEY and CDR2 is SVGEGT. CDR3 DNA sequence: TGTGCCAGCAGTGCAACAGGAATGGGTTCCTACAATGAGCAGTTCTTC. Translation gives CASSATGMGSYNEQFF.

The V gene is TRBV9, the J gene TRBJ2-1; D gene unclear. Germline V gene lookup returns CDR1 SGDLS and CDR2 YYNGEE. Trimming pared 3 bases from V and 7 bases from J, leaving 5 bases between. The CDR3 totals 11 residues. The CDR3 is CASSAMNEQFF. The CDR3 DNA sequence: TGTGCCAGCAGCGCTATGAATGAGCAGTTCTTC.

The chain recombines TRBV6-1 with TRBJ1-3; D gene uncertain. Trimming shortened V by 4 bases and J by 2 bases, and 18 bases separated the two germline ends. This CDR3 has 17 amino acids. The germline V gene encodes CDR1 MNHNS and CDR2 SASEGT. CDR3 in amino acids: CASSVGPTPSPGNTIYF. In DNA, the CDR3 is TGTGCCAGCAGTGTGGGCCCGACCCCTAGCCCTGGAAACACCATATATTTT.

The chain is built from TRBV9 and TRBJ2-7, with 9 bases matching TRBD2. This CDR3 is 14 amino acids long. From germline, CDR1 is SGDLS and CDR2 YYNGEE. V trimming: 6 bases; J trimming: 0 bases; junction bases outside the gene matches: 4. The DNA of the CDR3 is TGTGCCAGCAACCTAGCGGGAAACTCCTACGAGCAGTACTTC. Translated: CASNLAGNSYEQYF. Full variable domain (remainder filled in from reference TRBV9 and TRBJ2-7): DSGVTQTPKHLITATGQRVTLRCSPRSGDLSVYWYQQSLDQGLQFLIQYYNGEERAKGNILERFSAQQFPDLHSELNLSSLELGDSALYFCASNLAGNSYEQYFGPGTRLTVT.

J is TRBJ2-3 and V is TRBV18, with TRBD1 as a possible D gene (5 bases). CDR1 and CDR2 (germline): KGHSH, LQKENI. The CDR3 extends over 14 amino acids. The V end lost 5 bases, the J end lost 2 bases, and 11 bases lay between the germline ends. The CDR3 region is CASSGAATTDTQYF. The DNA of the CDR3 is TGTGCCAGCTCAGGGGCAGCAACCACAGATACGCAGTATTTT.

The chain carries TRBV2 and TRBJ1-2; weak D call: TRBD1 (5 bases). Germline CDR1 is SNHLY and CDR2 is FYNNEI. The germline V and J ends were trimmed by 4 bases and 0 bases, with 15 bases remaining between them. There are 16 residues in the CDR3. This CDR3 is CASSVASPGANYGYTF. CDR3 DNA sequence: TGTGCCAGCAGTGTAGCCTCGCCGGGGGCTAACTATGGCTACACCTTC.

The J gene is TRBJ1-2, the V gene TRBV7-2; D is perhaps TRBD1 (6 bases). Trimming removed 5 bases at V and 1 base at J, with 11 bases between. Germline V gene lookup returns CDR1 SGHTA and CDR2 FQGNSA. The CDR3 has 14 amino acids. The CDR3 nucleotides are TGTGCCAGCAGCGCCAGGGGTTATAACTATGGCTACACCTTC. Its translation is CASSARGYNYGYTF.